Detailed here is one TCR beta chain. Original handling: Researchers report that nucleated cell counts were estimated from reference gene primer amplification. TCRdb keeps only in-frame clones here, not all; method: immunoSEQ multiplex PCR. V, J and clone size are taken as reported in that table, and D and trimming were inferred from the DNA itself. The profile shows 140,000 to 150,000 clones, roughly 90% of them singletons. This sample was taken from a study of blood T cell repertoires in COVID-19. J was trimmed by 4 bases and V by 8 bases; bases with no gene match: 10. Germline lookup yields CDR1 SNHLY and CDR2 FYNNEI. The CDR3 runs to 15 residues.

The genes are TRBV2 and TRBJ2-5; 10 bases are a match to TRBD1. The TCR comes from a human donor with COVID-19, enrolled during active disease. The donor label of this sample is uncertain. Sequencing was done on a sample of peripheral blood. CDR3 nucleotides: TGTGCCAGCGGGGGACAGGGGATACGAGGAGAGACCCAGTACTTC. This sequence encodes CASGGQGIRGETQYF.